Each of the 31 T cell receptor beta chains below was sequenced from the same sample in a study of blood T cell repertoires in COVID-19. Data came from immunoSEQ multiplex PCR; TCRdb stores just in-frame clones and leaves some out. The table includes about 130,000 clones, approximately 81% detected once. Specimen: peripheral blood. The source is a woman in her 50s with acute or convalescent COVID-19.

The chain combines TRBV7-8 with TRBJ1-1; 10 nucleotides match TRBD1. Germline CDR1 is SGHVS and CDR2 is FQNEAQ. The trim removed 6 bases at V and 3 bases at J, leaving 7 bases unmatched. CDR3 length equals 15 residues. In nucleotides, the CDR3 is TGTGCCAGCAGTTCTAGGACAGGGGGAGACACTGAAGCTTTCTTT. It codes for CASSSRTGGDTEAFF.

CDR3 residues: CAGSTGYTDTQYF. CDR3 in DNA: TGTGCCGGGTCGACAGGGTACACAGATACGCAGTATTTT. The V gene is TRBV28, the J gene TRBJ2-3; TRBD1 matches at 7 bases. This CDR3 contains 13 residues. CDR1 MDHEN and CDR2 SYDVKM come from the germline V gene. The V and J ends lost 11 bases and 2 bases, in that order; junction bases with no gene match: 7.

The V gene is TRBV15, the J gene TRBJ2-3; D may be TRBD1 (5 bases). Germline V gene data show CDR1 as LNHNV and CDR2 as YYDKDF (reference sequence). V was shortened by 0 bases and J by 3 bases, with 13 bases between the two germline ends. CDR3 length: 16 residues. The CDR3, as DNA: TGTGCCACCAGCAGAGATAGGGGTCCAGAAACAGATACGCAGTATTTT. Amino acid sequence: CATSRDRGPETDTQYF.

The chain is built from TRBV2 and TRBJ2-1, with a weak D call TRBD1 (6 bases). Trimming removed 8 bases from V and 8 bases from J, with 19 bases in between. This CDR3 region has 14 residues. Germline V gene lookup returns CDR1 SNHLY and CDR2 FYNNEI. CDR3: CASQFQGTPDEQFF. CDR3 nucleotides: TGTGCCAGCCAATTTCAGGGGACCCCCGATGAGCAGTTCTTC.

The chain is built from TRBV19 and TRBJ1-4, with 7 bases that match TRBD1. Trimming cost V 5 bases and J 2 bases; bases outside gene matches: 5. There are 15 residues in the CDR3. From germline, CDR1 is LNHDA and CDR2 SQIVND (reference sequence). The CDR3 is CASSLRQGTNEKLFF. The CDR3 nucleotides are TGTGCCAGTAGTCTTCGACAGGGTACTAATGAAAAACTGTTTTTT.

The chain joins TRBV6-1 to TRBJ2-1; D is undetermined. V lost 2 bases, J lost 5 bases, and 13 bases lay in between. The CDR3 consists of 15 residues. Germline loops: CDR1 MNHNS, CDR2 SASEGT. The CDR3 sequence is CASSESKLSNNEQFF. The CDR3 bases are TGTGCCAGCAGTGAATCAAAACTATCCAACAATGAGCAGTTCTTC.

The chain joins TRBV9 to TRBJ2-5, with TRBD2 as a possible D gene (6 bases). CDR1 and CDR2 from the germline V gene are SGDLS and YYNGEE. This CDR3 has 16 residues. V was clipped by 0 bases and J by 0 bases, with 12 bases between them. The CDR3 DNA follows: TGTGCCAGCAGCGTAGAAGCCGGGGGATACCAAGAGACCCAGTACTTC. Its translation: CASSVEAGGYQETQYF.

The rearrangement uses TRBV19 and TRBJ1-4; unclear D gene. The V gene's germline CDR1 is LNHDA and CDR2 SQIVND (reference sequence). The CDR3 length is 13 residues. Between the trimmed V and J ends, which lost 2 bases and 11 bases, there was a span of 12 bases. CDR3 amino acids: CASSIINGWKLFF. The CDR3 nucleotides read TGTGCCAGTAGTATAATAAACGGTTGGAAACTGTTTTTT.

The V gene is TRBV4-2, the J gene TRBJ2-1, with D tentatively TRBD2 (5 bases). V shed 0 bases and J shed 2 bases, with 11 bases lying between them. Germline loops: CDR1 LGHNA, CDR2 YNFKEQ. The CDR3 length is 16 residues. This CDR3 reads CASSQEGGGPYNEQFF. CDR3 sequence (DNA): TGTGCCAGCAGCCAAGAGGGCGGCGGGCCCTACAATGAGCAGTTCTTC.

J is TRBJ2-5 and V is TRBV6-5; 7 bases line up with TRBD1. J was trimmed by 5 bases and V by 6 bases; bases with no gene match: 9. This CDR3 has 14 residues. Looked up from germline, CDR1 is MNHEY and CDR2 is SVGAGI. DNA of the CDR3: TGTGCCAGCAGCCGGGAAGGGGGCAGGGAGACCCAGTACTTC. Residues: CASSREGGRETQYF.

The chain joins TRBV2 to TRBJ1-5; TRBD1 matches at 7 bases. J gave up 4 bases and V 6 bases, and 9 bases lay outside the gene matches. The CDR3 spans 15 residues. Germline CDR1 SNHLY, CDR2 FYNNEI. CDR3 protein: CASREQGSVNQPQHF. The CDR3 bases are TGTGCCAGCAGAGAACAGGGGAGCGTTAATCAGCCCCAGCATTTT.

This chain's CDR3 is CASSPFRQGPEAFF. In DNA form, the CDR3 reads TGTGCCAGCTCACCATTCCGACAGGGGCCTGAAGCTTTCTTT. This chain links TRBV18 with TRBJ1-1; TRBD1 matches 8 bases. The V gene end was trimmed by 2 bases and the J gene end by 6 bases; junction bases not matched to a gene: 5. Germline CDR1 reads KGHSH; CDR2 reads LQKENI. This CDR3 is 14 amino acids long.

The rearrangement links TRBV7-3 to TRBJ2-3; no definite D call. V dropped 4 bases and J dropped 0 bases, with 5 bases sitting between them. This CDR3 comprises 13 residues. CDR1 SGHTA and CDR2 FQGTGA come from the germline V gene. CDR3 protein: CASSYSSTDTQYF. The CDR3, as DNA: TGTGCCAGCAGCTATTCTAGCACAGATACGCAGTATTTT.

The chain recombines TRBV30 with TRBJ1-2; perhaps TRBD1 as D (6 bases). V lost 2 bases and J 6 bases, leaving 13 bases between the germline ends. Per germline, CDR1 GTSNPN and CDR2 SVGIG (reference sequence). The CDR3 contains 13 residues. The CDR3 loop is CAWSQQGLDGYTF. CDR3 nucleotide sequence: TGTGCCTGGAGTCAACAGGGTCTGGATGGCTACACCTTC.

This chain uses TRBV5-1 with TRBJ2-3, with TRBD2 identical over 13 bases. The CDR3 contains 15 residues. V lost 5 bases and J lost 6; bases outside the gene matches: 6. Per germline, CDR1 SGHRS and CDR2 YFSETQ. The CDR3 loop is CASRNPGLAGDTQYF. The CDR3 DNA is TGCGCCAGCAGAAATCCGGGACTAGCGGGGGATACGCAGTATTTT.

The chain recombines TRBV7-9 with TRBJ1-1, with 7 bases matching TRBD1. The CDR3 extends over 15 amino acids. From germline, CDR1 is SEHNR and CDR2 FQNEAQ (reference sequence). Trimming removed 5 bases from V and 3 bases from J; junction bases left unmatched: 9. CDR3 nucleotide sequence: TGTGCCAGCAGCGACCGAGGGGGCGCCCACACTGAAGCTTTCTTT. This codes for CASSDRGGAHTEAFF.

The chain couples TRBV5-1 to TRBJ1-2; D gene uncertain. Trimming left V 1 base short and J 3 bases short, with 13 bases between. Germline CDR1 and CDR2: SGHRS and YFSETQ. The CDR3 is made up of 15 amino acids. CDR3 nucleotide sequence: TGCGCCAGCAGCTTGATTCCGGGGATCGACTATGGCTACACCTTC. Amino acids: CASSLIPGIDYGYTF.

V is TRBV5-1 and J is TRBJ2-3, with 7 bases that match TRBD1. Trimming took 3 bases from V and 7 from J; bases not matched to a gene: 11. CDR3 length: 15 amino acids. Germline V gene sequence: CDR1 SGHRS, CDR2 YFSETQ. CDR3 sequence: CASSSMTGISNTQYF. The CDR3 region has the DNA TGCGCCAGCAGCTCAATGACAGGGATTTCAAATACGCAGTATTTT. Supplemented by reference TRBV5-1 and TRBJ2-3, the full variable domain reads KAGVTQTPRYLIKTRGQQVTLSCSPISGHRSVSWYQQTPGQGLQFLFEYFSETQRNKGNFPGRFSGRQFSNSRSEMNVSTLELGDSALYLCASSSMTGISNTQYFGPGTRLTVL.

The chain joins TRBV6-1 to TRBJ1-5, with D unresolved. This CDR3 contains 15 residues. V was cut by 1 base and J by 6 bases, with 13 bases left in between. CDR1 and CDR2 from the germline V gene are MNHNS and SASEGT. The DNA of the CDR3 is TGTGCCAGCAGTGAAGGTTACGGGTTTAGTCAGCCCCAGCATTTT. Residues: CASSEGYGFSQPQHF.

The chain has TRBV7-4 and TRBJ1-2, with a weak D call TRBD1 (5 bases). The CDR3 has 13 amino acids. CDR1 is SGHVT and CDR2 is SQSDAQ in the germline V gene. V gave up 4 bases and J gave up 8 bases, with 14 bases separating them. The CDR3 loop reads CASSSGGGDGYTF. The CDR3, as DNA: TGTGCCAGCAGCTCGGGAGGCGGGGACGGCTACACCTTC.

The chain couples TRBV5-1 to TRBJ1-3, with 8 bases aligning to TRBD1. Germline V gene lookup returns CDR1 SGHRS and CDR2 YFSETQ. V lost 4 bases to trimming and J lost 0 bases; unmatched junction nucleotides: 9. CDR3 length equals 17 residues. CDR3 nucleotides: TGCGCCAGCAGCCCTAGACAGGGGCTTCGCTCTGGAAACACCATATATTTT. Translation gives CASSPRQGLRSGNTIYF.

V gene TRBV11-3 combines with J gene TRBJ2-1, with D possibly matching TRBD2 (6 bases). Germline V gives CDR1 SGHNT, CDR2 YENEEA. The V end lost 5 bases, the J end lost 10 bases, and 15 bases lay between the germline ends. This CDR3 comprises 13 residues. DNA for the CDR3: TGTGCCAGCAGCCCCTCCCGCCTAGCGGAGCAGTTCTTC. This gives the protein CASSPSRLAEQFF. The full variable domain, in which reference TRBV11-3 and TRBJ2-1 provide the parts outside the CDR3, is EAGVVQSPRYKIIEKKQPVAFWCNPISGHNTLYWYLQNLGQGPELLIRYENEEAVDDSQLPKDRFSAERLKGVDSTLKIQPAELGDSAVYLCASSPSRLAEQFFGPGTRLTVL.

This clone is a singleton in its sample. The V call is TRBV5-1, the J call TRBJ1-1, with 9 bases identical to TRBD1. There are 15 residues in the CDR3. CDR1 is SGHRS and CDR2 is YFSETQ in the germline V gene. V trimming: 1 base; J trimming: 0 bases; junction bases outside the gene matches: 1. DNA for the CDR3: TGCGCCAGCAGCTTGAGACAGGGGGTGAACACTGAAGCTTTCTTT. It encodes CASSLRQGVNTEAFF. The full variable domain, with the rest looked up from reference TRBV5-1 and TRBJ1-1, is KAGVTQTPRYLIKTRGQQVTLSCSPISGHRSVSWYQQTPGQGLQFLFEYFSETQRNKGNFPGRFSGRQFSNSRSEMNVSTLELGDSALYLCASSLRQGVNTEAFFGQGTRLTVV.

CDR3 DNA sequence: TGTGCCAGTACCGTAGCGGGAGTAACAGATACGCAGTATTTT. It translates to CASTVAGVTDTQYF. This sequence joins TRBV6-1 and TRBJ2-3, with 9 bases identical to TRBD2. The V gene end was trimmed by 9 bases and the J gene end by 3 bases; junction bases not matched to a gene: 7. The CDR3 length is 14 residues. Germline CDR1 and CDR2: MNHNS and SASEGT.

The J gene is TRBJ2-7, the V gene TRBV5-4; 9 bases agree with TRBD1. Per germline, CDR1 SGHNT and CDR2 YYREEE (reference sequence). The CDR3 is made up of 14 amino acids. The V segment lost 2 bases and the J segment 2 bases; nucleotides outside the gene matches: 2. DNA of the CDR3: TGTGCCAGCAGCTTCCGGACAGGGGCCTACGAGCAGTACTTC. Its translation: CASSFRTGAYEQYF.

J is TRBJ2-1 and V is TRBV6-6; 12 bases map to TRBD2. The CDR3 totals 14 residues. V lost 7 bases and J lost 4; bases outside the gene matches: 2. The germline CDR1 and CDR2 sequences are MNHNY and SVGAGI (reference sequence). The CDR3 reads CASTGLAGYNEQFF. The CDR3 DNA is TGTGCCAGCACGGGACTAGCGGGTTACAATGAGCAGTTCTTC.

The chain has TRBV19 and TRBJ2-2; 9 positions agree with TRBD2. The germline V gene has CDR1 LNHDA and CDR2 SQIVND (reference sequence). This CDR3 has 17 residues. Trimming cost V 8 bases and J 5 bases; bases outside gene matches: 15. CDR3 loop: CASLRFGGRAGTGELFF. The CDR3 DNA is TGTGCCAGTCTACGGTTCGGCGGGAGGGCAGGAACCGGGGAGCTGTTTTTT.

Only a few counts were recorded for this clone. The chain is built from TRBV5-1 and TRBJ2-6; tentatively, D is TRBD1 (6 bases). V gave up 5 bases and J gave up 1 base, with 7 bases separating them. The germline gives CDR1 SGHRS, CDR2 YFSETQ. The CDR3 sequence is 14 residues long. DNA for the CDR3: TGCGCCAGCAGGGACAGTTCTGGGGCCAACGTCCTGACTTTC. As protein: CASRDSSGANVLTF.

The CDR3 is CATRVAGGTEAFF. The CDR3 DNA sequence: TGTGCCACCCGCGTCGCAGGGGGCACTGAAGCTTTCTTT. The chain recombines TRBV15 with TRBJ1-1; 7 positions match TRBD1. The junction had 7 bases not matched to a gene; V was cut back by 8 bases and J by 4 bases. Germline CDR1 is LNHNV and CDR2 is YYDKDF (reference sequence). The CDR3 contains 13 residues.

A few counts support this clone. The chain couples TRBV18 to TRBJ2-7, with 9 bases fitting TRBD2. The CDR3 length is 15 residues. V lost 0 bases to trimming and J lost 2 bases; unmatched junction nucleotides: 2. The germline V gene has CDR1 KGHSH and CDR2 LQKENI. This CDR3 is CASSPPLAGTYEQYF. The CDR3, as DNA: TGTGCCAGCTCACCACCTCTAGCGGGAACCTACGAGCAGTACTTC.

This clone was seen only a few times. The chain has TRBV18 and TRBJ1-2, with a tentative D call TRBD1 (5 bases). The CDR3 consists of 14 residues. V was cut by 0 bases and J by 5 bases, with 10 bases left in between. In germline, CDR1 is KGHSH, CDR2 LQKENI. CDR3 residues: CASSPPSGSYGYTF. The CDR3 coding sequence is TGTGCCAGCTCACCACCGTCAGGGTCATATGGCTACACCTTC.